The table lists the clone carrying this T cell receptor beta chain with many counts. Its antigen remains unidentified. RNA transcripts were the template, and TCR beta CDR3 regions were amplified from them. The authors performed first-round RT-PCR with HTBI primers and then a second-round multiplex PCR. TCRdb re-called the multiplex PCR reads through MiXCR, storing one row per CDR3 protein. The sample includes about 550,000 distinct CDR3 sequences, under 45% of them seen just once. The data were obtained in a study of Graves' ophthalmopathy and Graves' hyperthyroidism. Study-level information: Stable hyperthyroidism referred to disease that showed no ophthalmopathy within 18 months of follow-up.

Trimming stripped 3 bases from V and 0 bases from J, with 8 bases between. Germline V CDR1 and CDR2: SEHNR, FQNEAQ (reference sequence). This CDR3 is built from 15 residues. Among the hyperthyroidism patients, all were newly diagnosed, aged 18 to 65, with under 2 months' duration. Whole-study results and caveats: Cross-validated, the 13-signature model showed 87.88%/81.08% sensitivity/specificity, and 80%/75% in the test set.

The chain carries TRBV7-9 and TRBJ2-2; D may be TRBD1 (5 bases). The TCR was taken from an adult man with Graves' hyperthyroidism. Sequencing was carried out using peripheral blood or thyroid tissue (not recorded which). The DNA for the CDR3 is TGTGCCAGCAGCTTGTGGGGCGCGAACACCGGGGAGCTGTTTTTT. This translates into CASSLWGANTGELFF.